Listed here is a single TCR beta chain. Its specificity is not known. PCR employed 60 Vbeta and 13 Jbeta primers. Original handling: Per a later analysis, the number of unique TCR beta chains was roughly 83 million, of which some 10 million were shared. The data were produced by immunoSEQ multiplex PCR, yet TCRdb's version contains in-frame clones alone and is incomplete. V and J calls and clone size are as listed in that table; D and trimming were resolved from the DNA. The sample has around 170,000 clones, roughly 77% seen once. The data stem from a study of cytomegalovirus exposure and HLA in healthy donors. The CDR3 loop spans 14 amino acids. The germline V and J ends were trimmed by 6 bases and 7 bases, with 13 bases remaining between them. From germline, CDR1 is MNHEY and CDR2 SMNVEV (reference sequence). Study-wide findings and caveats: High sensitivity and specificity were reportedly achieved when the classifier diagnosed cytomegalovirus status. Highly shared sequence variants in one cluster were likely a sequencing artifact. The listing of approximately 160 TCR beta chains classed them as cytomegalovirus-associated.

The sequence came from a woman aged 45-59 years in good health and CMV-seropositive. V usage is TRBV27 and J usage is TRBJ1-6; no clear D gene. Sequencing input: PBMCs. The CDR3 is CASRVRGSNSPLHF. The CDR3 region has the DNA TGTGCCAGCAGAGTACGGGGATCCAATTCACCCCTCCACTTT.